Included here is one T cell receptor beta chain sequence, with context. The junction and the germline gene differ at one end; a read error may be behind it. Purified naive CD4+ T cells were depleted of CD25+ Tregs. TCRdb called the 5' RACE reads again in MiXCR, with one record for every CDR3 protein. The sample lists over 50,000 distinct CDR3 sequences, over 20% occurring once. The CDR3 runs 12 residues. The V gene's germline CDR1 is DFQATT and CDR2 SNEGSKA (reference sequence). Input material: tumor-infiltrating naive CD4+ T cells sorted from the breast tumor. Subset: naive CD4+ T cells, CD4+CD45RA+CD25-. V usage is TRBV20-1 and J usage is TRBJ1-2; TRBD1 might be the D (6 bases). This sequence originates from a female donor with breast cancer. The CDR3 spells CSVVGASEGYAF. CDR3 coding DNA: TGCAGTGTGGTGGGGGCGAGTGAAGGCTACGCCTTC.